This TCR beta chain is from a study of radiation and T cells in renal cell carcinoma. Across the study: Nephrectomy followed 15 Gy stereotactic body radiation by 4 weeks. Findings of the study overall: From baseline, blood top tumor clonotypes peaked at 2 weeks post-radiation.

This clone has just a few counts. Its antigen is unknown. CDR1 is LNHNV, CDR2 YYDKDF, per germline (reference sequence). This CDR3 has 16 amino acids. After removal of 1 base from V and 4 bases from J, the junction contained 5 bases not matched to a gene. This sample's time point: baseline pretreatment blood. Treatment noted: 15 Gy SBRT to primary tumor, nephrectomy 4 weeks later. Blood was sampled at baseline, 2 weeks and 4 weeks after SBRT. Clear cell pathology was present in this patient's renal cell carcinoma. Using immunoSEQ multiplex PCR, the repertoire was profiled, and TCRdb retains in-frame clones only, with some absent. The table shows around 140,000 clones, with approximately 90% occurring only once.

This specimen was blood, taken from a patient whose treatment included radiotherapy and nephrectomy. V and J are TRBV15 and TRBJ2-2, with 8 bases matching TRBD1. The source is a woman in her seventies with renal cell carcinoma. CDR3 amino acids: CATSRGGTGGTGELFF. The CDR3 DNA is TGTGCCACCAGCAGAGGAGGAACAGGGGGCACCGGGGAGCTGTTTTTT.